This TCR beta chain was identified during a study of response to subunit inactivated influenza vaccine. TCRdb reprocessed the RT-PCR reads via MiXCR and lists one record per CDR3 protein. The repertoire holds about 540,000 distinct CDR3 sequences, approximately 20% seen once, with about 2.8% in the top ten. V dropped 0 bases and J dropped 4 bases, with 10 bases sitting between them. The germline CDR1 and CDR2 sequences are SGDLS and YYNGEE. The CDR3 is 15 amino acids. The sample was also linked to a second study, of T cells expressing NK-cell markers. That source adds: 5'RACE template switching with UMIs generated TCR beta cDNA. The share of CD8+ T cells held by dominant NKG2C+ clonotypes was 1.0-7.0% in roughly 6 donors.

The rearrangement joins TRBV9 to TRBJ2-2; D is ambiguous. This clonotype originated in a man between 50 and 59 years old who received an inactivated influenza vaccine. The sample in question was CD4+ T cells sorted from PBMCs, obtained about 11 days after vaccination. The CDR3 protein is CASSVAQLATGELFF. For the CDR3, the DNA is TGTGCCAGCAGCGTAGCCCAATTGGCCACCGGGGAGCTGTTTTTT.